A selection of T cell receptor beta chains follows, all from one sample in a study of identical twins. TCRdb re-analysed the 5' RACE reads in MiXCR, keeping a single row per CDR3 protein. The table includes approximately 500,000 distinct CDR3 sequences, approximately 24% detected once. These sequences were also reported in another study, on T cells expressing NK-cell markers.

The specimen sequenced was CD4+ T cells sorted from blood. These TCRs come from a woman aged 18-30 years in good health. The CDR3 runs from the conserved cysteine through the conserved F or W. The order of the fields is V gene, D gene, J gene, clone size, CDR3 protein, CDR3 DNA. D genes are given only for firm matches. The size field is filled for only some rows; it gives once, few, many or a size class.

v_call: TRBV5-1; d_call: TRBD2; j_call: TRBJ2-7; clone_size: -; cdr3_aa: CASSLSGGRYEQYF; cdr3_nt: TGCGCCAGCAGCTTGAGCGGGGGGCGATACGAGCAGTACTTC
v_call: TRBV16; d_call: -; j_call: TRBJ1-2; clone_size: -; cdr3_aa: CASSPHYGYTF; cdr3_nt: TGTGCCAGCAGCCCCCACTATGGCTACACCTTC
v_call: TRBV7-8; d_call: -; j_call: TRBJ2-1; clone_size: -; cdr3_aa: CASSRNRDPSSYNEQFF; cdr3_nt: TGTGCCAGCAGCCGTAACCGGGACCCGAGCTCCTACAATGAGCAGTTCTTC
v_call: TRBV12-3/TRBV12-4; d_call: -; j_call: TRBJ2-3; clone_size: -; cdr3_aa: CASSPGWEDTDTQYF; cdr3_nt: TGTGCCAGCAGTCCAGGGTGGGAGGACACAGATACGCAGTATTTT
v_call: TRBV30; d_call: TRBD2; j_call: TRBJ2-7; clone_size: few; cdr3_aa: CAWRGTSGEQYF; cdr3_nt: TGTGCCTGGAGGGGGACTAGCGGCGAGCAGTACTTC
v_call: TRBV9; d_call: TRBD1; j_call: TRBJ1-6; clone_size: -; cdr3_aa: CASSLGQGSSPLHF; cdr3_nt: TGTGCCAGCAGCTTGGGACAGGGGAGTTCACCCCTCCACTTT
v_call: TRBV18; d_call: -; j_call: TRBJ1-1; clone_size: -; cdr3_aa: CASSRSLQGNTEAFF; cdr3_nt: TGTGCCAGCTCCCGATCGTTACAGGGTAACACTGAAGCTTTCTTT
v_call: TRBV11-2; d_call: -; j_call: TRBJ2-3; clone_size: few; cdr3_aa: CASTFRVAGPTDTQYF; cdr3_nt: TGTGCCAGCACCTTTCGGGTGGCGGGGCCCACAGATACGCAGTATTTT
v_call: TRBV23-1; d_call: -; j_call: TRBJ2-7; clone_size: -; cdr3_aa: CASSQIGQELYEQYF; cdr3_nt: TGCGCCAGCAGTCAAATCGGTCAGGAGCTTTACGAGCAGTACTTC
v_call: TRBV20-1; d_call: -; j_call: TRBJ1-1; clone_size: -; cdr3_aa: CSVEGTDTEAFF; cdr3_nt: TGCAGTGTAGAGGGAACGGACACTGAAGCTTTCTTT
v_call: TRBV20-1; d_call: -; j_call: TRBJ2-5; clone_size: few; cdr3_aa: CSAEGTPETQYF; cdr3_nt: TGCAGTGCTGAGGGGACCCCAGAGACCCAGTACTTC
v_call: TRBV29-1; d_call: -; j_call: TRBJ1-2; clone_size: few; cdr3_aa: CSVLGLGGYTF; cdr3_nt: TGCAGCGTTTTAGGGCTAGGGGGCTACACCTTC
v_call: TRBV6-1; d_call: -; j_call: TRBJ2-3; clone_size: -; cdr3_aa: CASRFVEAADTQYF; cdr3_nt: TGTGCCAGCAGATTCGTAGAGGCGGCCGATACGCAGTATTTT
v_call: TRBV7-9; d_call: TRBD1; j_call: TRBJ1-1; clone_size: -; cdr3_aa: CASSSRTGGFTEAFF; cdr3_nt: TGTGCCAGCAGCTCCCGGACAGGGGGATTCACTGAAGCTTTCTTT
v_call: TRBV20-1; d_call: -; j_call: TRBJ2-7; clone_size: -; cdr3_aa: CSARYGAYEQYF; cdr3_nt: TGCAGTGCTAGATACGGAGCCTACGAGCAGTACTTC
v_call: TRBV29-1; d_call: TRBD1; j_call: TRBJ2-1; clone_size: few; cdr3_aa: CSVVRDRGDEQFF; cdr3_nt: TGCAGCGTTGTTAGGGACAGGGGTGATGAGCAGTTCTTC
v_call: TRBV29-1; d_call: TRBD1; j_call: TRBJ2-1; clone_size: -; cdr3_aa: CSEERGLDNEQFF; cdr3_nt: TGCAGCGAAGAGAGGGGGCTGGACAATGAGCAGTTCTTC
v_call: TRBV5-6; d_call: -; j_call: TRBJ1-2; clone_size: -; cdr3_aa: CASSPTGDSYGYTF; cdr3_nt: TGTGCCAGCAGCCCGACGGGAGATAGCTATGGCTACACCTTC
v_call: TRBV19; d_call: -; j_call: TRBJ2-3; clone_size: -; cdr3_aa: CASSIGQGTQYF; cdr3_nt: TGTGCCAGTAGTATTGGGCAGGGGACGCAGTATTTT
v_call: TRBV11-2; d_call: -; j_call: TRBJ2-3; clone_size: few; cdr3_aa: CASSLIFGRATSDTQYF; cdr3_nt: TGTGCCAGCAGCTTAATTTTTGGCAGGGCCACCTCAGATACGCAGTATTTT
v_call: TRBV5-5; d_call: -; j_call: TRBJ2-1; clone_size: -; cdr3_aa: CASSLGTRHEQFF; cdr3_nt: TGTGCCAGCAGCTTGGGAACACGGCATGAGCAGTTCTTC
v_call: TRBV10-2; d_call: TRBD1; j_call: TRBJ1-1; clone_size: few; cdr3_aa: CASSAQGKAFF; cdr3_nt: TGCGCCAGCAGTGCACAGGGGAAAGCTTTCTTT
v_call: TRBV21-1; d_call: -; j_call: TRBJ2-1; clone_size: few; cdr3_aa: CASSKRGCSYNEQFF; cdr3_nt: TGTGCCAGCAGCAAACGGGGTTGCTCCTACAATGAGCAGTTCTTC
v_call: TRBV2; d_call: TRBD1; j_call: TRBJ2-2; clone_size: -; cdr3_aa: CASRRVTQGLTGELFF; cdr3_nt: TGTGCCAGCCGCCGGGTGACACAGGGGTTAACCGGGGAGCTGTTTTTT
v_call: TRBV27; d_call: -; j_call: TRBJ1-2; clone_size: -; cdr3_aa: CASSLKGVGGYTF; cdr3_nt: TGTGCCAGCAGTTTAAAGGGGGTTGGGGGCTACACCTTC
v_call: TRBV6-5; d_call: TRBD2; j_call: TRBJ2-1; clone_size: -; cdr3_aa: CASSYFTRSGGYNEQFF; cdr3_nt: TGTGCCAGCAGTTACTTCACCAGGAGCGGGGGTTACAATGAGCAGTTCTTC
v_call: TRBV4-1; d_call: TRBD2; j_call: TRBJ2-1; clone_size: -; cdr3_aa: CASSQEGLAGGSYNEQFF; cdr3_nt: TGCGCCAGCAGCCAGGAGGGACTAGCGGGAGGTTCCTACAATGAGCAGTTCTTC
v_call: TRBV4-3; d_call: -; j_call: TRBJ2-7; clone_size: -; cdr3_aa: CASSQGRDHPGYF; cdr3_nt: TGCGCCAGCAGCCAAGGAAGGGACCACCCGGGGTACTTC
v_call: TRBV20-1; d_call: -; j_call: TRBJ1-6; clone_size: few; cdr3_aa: CSGMGAYNSPLHF; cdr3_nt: TGCAGTGGAATGGGAGCCTATAATTCACCCCTCCACTTT
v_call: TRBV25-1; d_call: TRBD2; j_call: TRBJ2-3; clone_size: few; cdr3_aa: CASSEGTSGNTDTQYF; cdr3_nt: TGTGCCAGCAGCGAAGGGACTAGCGGCAACACAGATACGCAGTATTTT
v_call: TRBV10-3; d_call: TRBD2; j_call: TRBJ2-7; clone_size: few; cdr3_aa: CAISSPGLTYEQYF; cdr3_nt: TGTGCCATCAGCTCTCCGGGACTAACCTACGAGCAGTACTTC
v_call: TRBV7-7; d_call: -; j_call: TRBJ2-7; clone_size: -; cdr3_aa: CASSWLRQGYEQYF; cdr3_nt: TGTGCTAGCAGCTGGCTACGGCAGGGCTACGAGCAGTACTTC
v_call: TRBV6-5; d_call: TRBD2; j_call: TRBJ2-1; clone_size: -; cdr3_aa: CASRGLAGGQFF; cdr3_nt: TGTGCCAGCAGGGGACTAGCGGGGGGACAGTTCTTC
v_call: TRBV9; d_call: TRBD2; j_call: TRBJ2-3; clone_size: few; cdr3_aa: CASSASGAGGFTDTQYF; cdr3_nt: TGTGCCAGCAGCGCAAGTGGAGCGGGGGGCTTCACAGATACGCAGTATTTT
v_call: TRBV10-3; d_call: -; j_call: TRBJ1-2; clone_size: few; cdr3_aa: CAISVEAYYGYTF; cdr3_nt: TGTGCCATCAGTGTTGAGGCTTACTATGGCTACACCTTC
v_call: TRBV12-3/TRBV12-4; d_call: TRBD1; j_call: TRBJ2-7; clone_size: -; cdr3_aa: CASGAPGQGFHEQYF; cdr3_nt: TGTGCCAGCGGCGCACCGGGACAGGGTTTTCACGAGCAGTACTTC
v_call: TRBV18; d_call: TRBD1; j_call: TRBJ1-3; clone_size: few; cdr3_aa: CASSPLRDSSGNTIYF; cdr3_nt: TGTGCCAGCTCACCACTCCGGGACAGCTCTGGAAACACCATATATTTT
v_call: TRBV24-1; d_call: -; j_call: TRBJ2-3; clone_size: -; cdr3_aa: CATSHSSTDTQYF; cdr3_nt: TGTGCCACCAGTCATTCTAGCACAGATACGCAGTATTTT
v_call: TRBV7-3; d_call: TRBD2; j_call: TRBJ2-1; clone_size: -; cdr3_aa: CASSLPGAGASSYNEQFF; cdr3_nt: TGTGCCAGCAGCTTACCTGGAGCGGGGGCAAGCTCCTACAATGAGCAGTTCTTC